A selection of T cell receptor beta chains follows, all from one sample in a study of beta chain features in type 1 diabetes. Sequencing used immunoSEQ multiplex PCR; TCRdb keeps in-frame clones, though not all of them. This table has 860,000 or so clones, roughly 16% appearing once. Sequencing was carried out using naive CD4+ T cells from blood. The receptors were sampled from a woman aged 18-29 years in good health. CDR3s include the opening cysteine and the closing phenylalanine or tryptophan. Fields, in order: D gene, clone size, V gene, CDR3 length, J gene, CDR3 protein, CDR3 DNA. The D gene is left open where the match is weak. Clone size is shown for a subset of rows, as once, few, many or a class of expanded clone.

.	few	TRBV7-9	14	TRBJ2-7	CASSFRDGFYEQYF	TGTGCCAGCAGCTTCAGGGACGGGTTCTACGAGCAGTACTTC
.	.	TRBV10-3	14	TRBJ1-2	CAIRGSGVDYGYTF	TGTGCCATCAGAGGCTCAGGGGTGGACTATGGCTACACCTTC
.	.	TRBV28	14	TRBJ1-5	CASSPAGLDQPQHF	TGTGCCAGCAGCCCGGCTGGGTTGGATCAGCCCCAGCATTTT
TRBD1	once	TRBV18	12	TRBJ2-7	CASSETGNEQYF	TGTGCCAGCTCAGAGACAGGGAACGAGCAGTACTTC
.	.	TRBV2	13	TRBJ2-5	CASSAEGRGTQYF	TGTGCCAGCAGTGCAGAGGGGAGAGGGACCCAGTACTTC
.	.	TRBV7-2	14	TRBJ1-5	CASSLTRDNQPQHF	TGTGCCAGCAGCTTAACGAGGGATAATCAGCCCCAGCATTTT
.	few	TRBV7-3	16	TRBJ2-5	CASSLARAGQGQTQYF	TGTGCCAGCAGCTTAGCGCGGGCGGGTCAGGGGCAGACCCAGTACTTC
TRBD1	.	TRBV7-9	15	TRBJ2-5	CASSLRGIGQETQYF	TGTGCCAGCAGCCTCAGGGGGATCGGACAAGAGACCCAGTACTTC
TRBD1	few	TRBV15	14	TRBJ2-5	CATSKGQGQETQYF	TGTGCCACCAGCAAGGGACAGGGGCAAGAGACCCAGTACTTC
.	.	TRBV2	14	TRBJ1-2	CASKGGIPDYGYTF	TGTGCCAGCAAGGGTGGAATTCCAGACTATGGCTACACCTTC
TRBD1	.	TRBV15	14	TRBJ2-7	CATSRTTGSHEQYF	TGTGCCACCAGCAGGACGACAGGGTCGCACGAGCAGTACTTC
.	.	TRBV7-9	16	TRBJ1-1	CASSPQPGIRNTEAFF	TGTGCCAGCAGCCCGCAACCCGGGATCCGGAACACTGAAGCTTTCTTT
.	.	TRBV6-5	15	TRBJ2-1	CASRSRAKSRNEQFF	TGTGCCAGCAGGTCCCGGGCAAAGAGCAGGAATGAGCAGTTCTTC
TRBD1	few	TRBV4-3	16	TRBJ1-4	CASSQDLDRGFEKLFF	TGCGCCAGCAGCCAAGATTTGGACAGGGGGTTCGAAAAACTGTTTTTT
TRBD2	.	TRBV5-1	16	TRBJ2-7	CASSLGSGRAYREQYF	TGCGCCAGCAGCCTCGGTAGCGGGAGGGCCTATCGCGAGCAGTACTTC
TRBD1	few	TRBV9	15	TRBJ2-7	CASSAGTGLYYEQYF	TGTGCCAGCAGCGCTGGGACAGGTCTTTACTACGAGCAGTACTTC
TRBD2	few	TRBV11-2	16	TRBJ2-7	CASSQHSSGTTYEQYF	TGTGCCAGCAGCCAACATTCTAGCGGGACTACCTACGAGCAGTACTTC
TRBD1	few	TRBV27	17	TRBJ1-2	CASSLPDTGQGIYGYTF	TGTGCCAGCAGTTTACCCGACACGGGACAGGGAATTTATGGCTACACCTTC
.	.	TRBV4-2	16	TRBJ1-2	CASSQVRDRSHYGYTF	TGTGCCAGCAGCCAAGTGAGGGACCGGAGCCACTATGGCTACACCTTC
.	few	TRBV28	15	TRBJ1-5	CASSWGGHTNQPQHF	TGTGCCAGCAGTTGGGGGGGACACACCAATCAGCCCCAGCATTTT
TRBD1	few	TRBV28	15	TRBJ1-5	CASSTRGQGFQPQHF	TGTGCCAGCAGCACCAGGGGACAGGGGTTCCAGCCCCAGCATTTT
.	.	TRBV10-3	14	TRBJ1-3	CATTQTTSGNTIYF	TGTGCCACCACGCAGACCACCTCTGGAAACACCATATATTTT
.	.	TRBV9	14	TRBJ2-5	CASSVEVQGETQYF	TGTGCCAGCAGCGTAGAGGTGCAGGGAGAGACCCAGTACTTC
.	few	TRBV29-1	12	TRBJ2-7	CSVVNIVYEQYF	TGCAGCGTTGTTAATATCGTCTACGAGCAGTACTTC